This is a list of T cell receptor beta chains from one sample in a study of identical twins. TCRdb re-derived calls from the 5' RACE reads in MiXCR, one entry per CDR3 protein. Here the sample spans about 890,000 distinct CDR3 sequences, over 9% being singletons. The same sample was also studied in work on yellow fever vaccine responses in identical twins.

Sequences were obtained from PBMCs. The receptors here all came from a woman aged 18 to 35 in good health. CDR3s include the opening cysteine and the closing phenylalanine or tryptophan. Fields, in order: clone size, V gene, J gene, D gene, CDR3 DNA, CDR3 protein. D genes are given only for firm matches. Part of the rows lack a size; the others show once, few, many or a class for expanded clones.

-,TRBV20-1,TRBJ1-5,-,TGCAGTTGCTCGAACCCGGTCAATCAGCCCCAGCATTTT,CSCSNPVNQPQHF
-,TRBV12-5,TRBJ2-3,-,TGTGCTAGTGGTTTGGCACCCAAGACCGGGCCCACAGATACGCAGTATTTT,CASGLAPKTGPTDTQYF
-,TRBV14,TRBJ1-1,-,TGTGCCAGCAGCCAAGGCAGCCTCCCTGAAGCTTTCTTT,CASSQGSLPEAFF
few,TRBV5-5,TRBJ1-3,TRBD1,TGTGCCAGCAGCTCAACAGGGGGAGGTTCTGGAAACACCATATATTTT,CASSSTGGGSGNTIYF
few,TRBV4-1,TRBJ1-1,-,TGCGCCAGCAGCCAAGCGCCCGCGAACCGCCACACTGAAGCTTTCTTT,CASSQAPANRHTEAFF
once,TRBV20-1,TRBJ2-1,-,TGCAGTTCTATCGAAGGTGGGCCGGGGAGAGAGCAGTTCTTC,CSSIEGGPGREQFF
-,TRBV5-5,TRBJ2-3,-,TGTGCCAGCAGTCCCCAAAAACAGGCCACAGATACGCAGTATTTT,CASSPQKQATDTQYF
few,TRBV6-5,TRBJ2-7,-,TGTGCCAGCAGTTGGGCTAGCGAATACGAGCAGTACTTC,CASSWASEYEQYF
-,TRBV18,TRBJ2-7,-,TGTGCCAGCTCACCCCAGCCGCCCGGGGGTGGAGGTGCGGGCAGAAGGGAGCAGTACTTC,CASSPQPPGGGGAGRREQYF
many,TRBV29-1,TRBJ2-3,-,TGCAGCGTTGGGATAGCGGCGATAACAGATACGCAGTATTTT,CSVGIAAITDTQYF
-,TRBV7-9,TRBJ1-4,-,TGTGCCAGCAGCTTAGGGACTGAACCAACTAATGAAAAACTGTTTTTT,CASSLGTEPTNEKLFF
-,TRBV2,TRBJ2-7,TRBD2,TGTGCCAGCAGTCCAATGCTAGCGGGAGTTTCCTACGAGCAGTACTTC,CASSPMLAGVSYEQYF
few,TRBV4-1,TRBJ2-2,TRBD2,TGCGCCAGCAGCCGGAGCGGGGGGTCATCGAACACCGGGGAGCTGTTTTTT,CASSRSGGSSNTGELFF
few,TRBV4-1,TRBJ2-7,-,TGCGCCAGCAGCCAAGCCCTCGCGGGGTTAGTGAGCGAGCAGTACTTC,CASSQALAGLVSEQYF
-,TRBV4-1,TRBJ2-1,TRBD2,TGCGCCAGCAGCCAAGATCCGGGAGGGAGTCACAATGAGCAGTTCTTC,CASSQDPGGSHNEQFF
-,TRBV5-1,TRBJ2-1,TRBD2,TGCGCCAGCAGCGCGATCGGTAGGCGGGGGGGTTACAATGAGCAGTTCTTC,CASSAIGRRGGYNEQFF
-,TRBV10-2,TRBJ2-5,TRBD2,TGCGCCAGCAGTGAGTCTGTACTAGCGGGAGTAAAAGAGACCCAGTACTTC,CASSESVLAGVKETQYF
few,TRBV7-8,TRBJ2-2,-,TGTGCCAGCAGCCGTCCTCGGACGGATCCGAACACCGGGGAGCTGTTTTTT,CASSRPRTDPNTGELFF
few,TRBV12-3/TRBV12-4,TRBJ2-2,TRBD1,TGTGCCAGCAGTTTGCAGGGGGCGCGGACCGGGGAGCTGTTTTTT,CASSLQGARTGELFF
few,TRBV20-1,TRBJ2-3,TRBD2,TGCAGTGCTAGGGGGACTAGCGGGACCTTGCTATTTGCAGATACGCAGTATTTT,CSARGTSGTLLFADTQYF
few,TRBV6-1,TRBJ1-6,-,TGTGCCAGCAGTGATTCCCGGGTTGATTCACCCCTCCACTTT,CASSDSRVDSPLHF
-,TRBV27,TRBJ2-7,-,TGTGCCAGCAGTTTATCGGGGGCTTCGGAGCAGTACTTC,CASSLSGASEQYF
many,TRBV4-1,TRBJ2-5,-,TGCGCCAGCAGCGGTGGGGGGTATTCGGGGGAGACCCAGTACTTC,CASSGGGYSGETQYF
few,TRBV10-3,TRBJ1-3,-,TGTGCCATCAGTGAGTCTGTTGGAAACACCATATATTTT,CAISESVGNTIYF
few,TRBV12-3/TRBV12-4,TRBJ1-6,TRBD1,TGTGCCAGCAGTTTTGAGGGGGCGAAACTCCACTTT,CASSFEGAKLHF
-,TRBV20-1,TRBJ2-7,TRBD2,TGCAGTGCTAGGGTAGCGGGAGTCGGTGAGCAGTACTTC,CSARVAGVGEQYF
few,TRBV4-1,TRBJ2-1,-,TGCGCCAGCAGCCAAGACGTCAGTTCCTACAATGAGCAGTTCTTC,CASSQDVSSYNEQFF
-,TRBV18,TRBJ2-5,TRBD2,TGTGCCAGCTCAATAGCGGGGGCCGTCCAAGAGACCCAGTACTTC,CASSIAGAVQETQYF
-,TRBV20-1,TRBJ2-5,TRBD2,TGCAGTGCAAAGGGACTAGCGGGAGTCGGGGAGACCCAGTACTTC,CSAKGLAGVGETQYF
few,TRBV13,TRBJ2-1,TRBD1,TGTGCCAGCAGCTTACAGGGGGCGCGTAATGAGCAGTTCTTC,CASSLQGARNEQFF
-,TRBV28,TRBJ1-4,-,TGTGCCAGCAGTGGGACTAAGGGAGGTGAAAAACTGTTTTTT,CASSGTKGGEKLFF
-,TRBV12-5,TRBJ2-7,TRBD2,TGTGCTAGTGGGGAGCGGGAGGCGGCCTACGAGCAGTACTTC,CASGEREAAYEQYF
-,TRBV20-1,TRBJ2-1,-,TGCAGTGCTCTAGGGGGAAGCTCCTACAATGAGCAGTTCTTC,CSALGGSSYNEQFF
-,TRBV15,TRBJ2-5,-,TGTGCCACCAGCCTCATAAATCAAGAGACCCAGTACTTC,CATSLINQETQYF
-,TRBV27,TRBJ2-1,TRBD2,TGTGCCAGCAGCTATACTAGCGGGAGGGCCAGCTCCTACAATGAGCAGTTCTTC,CASSYTSGRASSYNEQFF
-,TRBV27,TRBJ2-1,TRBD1,TGTGCCAGCAGTTTAGCCGGGACAGGGGATGAGCAGTTCTTC,CASSLAGTGDEQFF
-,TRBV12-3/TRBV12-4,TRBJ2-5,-,TGTGCCAGCAGTCCGTTGCTGTTGGAGACCCAGTACTTC,CASSPLLLETQYF
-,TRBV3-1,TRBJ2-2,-,TGTGCCAGCAGCCTTAGAAACACCGGGGAGCCGTTTTTT,CASSLRNTGEPFF
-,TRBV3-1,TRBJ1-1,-,TGTGCCAGCAGCCAATCGGGGGGAATGAGGACTGAAGCTTTCTTT,CASSQSGGMRTEAFF
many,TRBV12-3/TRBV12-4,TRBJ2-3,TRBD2,TGTGCCAGCAGGTCTAGCGGGGCCACAGATACGCAGTATTTT,CASRSSGATDTQYF
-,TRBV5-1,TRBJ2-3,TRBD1,TGCGCCAGCAGCTTGGAAGGACAGGGAATCAGCACAGATACGCAGTATTTT,CASSLEGQGISTDTQYF
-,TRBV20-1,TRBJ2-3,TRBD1,TGCAGTGCTTTAGGGACAGGGAGAGATACGCAGTATTTT,CSALGTGRDTQYF
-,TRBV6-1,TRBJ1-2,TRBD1,TGTGCCAGCAGCCCAGGGGGCGTAAGCCATGGCTACACCTTC,CASSPGGVSHGYTF
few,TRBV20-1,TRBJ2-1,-,TGCAGTGCTAGAGATCCCCAGCGGACTTCGGGTGAGCAGTTCTTC,CSARDPQRTSGEQFF
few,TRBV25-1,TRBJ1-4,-,TGTGCCAGCAGTCGAAGCCTCGCCAGGTCGGATAATGAAAAACTGTTTTTT,CASSRSLARSDNEKLFF
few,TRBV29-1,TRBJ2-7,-,TGCAGCGCTACGCCCCAGGGATCCTACGAGCAGTACTTC,CSATPQGSYEQYF
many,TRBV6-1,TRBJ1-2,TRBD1,TGTGCCAGCAGCTCGATACCGGGACAGCGGGGCTATGGCTACACCTTC,CASSSIPGQRGYGYTF
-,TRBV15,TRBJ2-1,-,TGTGCCACCAGCAGAGATCTACCCCGGAAGGACAATGAGCAGTTCTTC,CATSRDLPRKDNEQFF
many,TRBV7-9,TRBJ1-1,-,TGTGCCAGCAGCTTAGTCCTATCCGGAACTCGAGGTACTGAAGCTTTCTTT,CASSLVLSGTRGTEAFF
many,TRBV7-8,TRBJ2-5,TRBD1,TGTGCCAGCAGCTTAGAGACAGGGGGGAGGGAAGAGACCCAGTACTTC,CASSLETGGREETQYF
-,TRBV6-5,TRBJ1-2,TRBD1,TGTGCCAGCAGTTACTGGGGACAGGGGCCTGGTGGAGCTAACTATGGCTACACCTTC,CASSYWGQGPGGANYGYTF
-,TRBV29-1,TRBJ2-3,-,TGCAGCGTTGAGAAGGGGTACAGCGCAGATACGCAGTATTTT,CSVEKGYSADTQYF
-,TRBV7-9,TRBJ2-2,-,TGTGCCAGCAGCTTAGAACTTTGGGTATATCGGACCGGGGAGCTGTTTTTT,CASSLELWVYRTGELFF
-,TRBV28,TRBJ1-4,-,TGTGCCAGCAGTCCAGGGAGGTGGGGAAAACTGTTTTTT,CASSPGRWGKLFF